The T cell receptor beta chain under discussion was sequenced for a study of blood T cell repertoires in COVID-19. Produced via immunoSEQ multiplex PCR; TCRdb's table is partial and in-frame only. Of 210,000 or so clones in the sample, over 75% were seen once. Only one count was recorded for this clone. This sequence was found in a human donor in a cohort sampled during active COVID-19. Sequenced material: peripheral blood.

In nucleotides, the CDR3 is TGTGCCAGCAGCTTCGGACAGTTACATGGCTACACCTTC. It yields the protein CASSFGQLHGYTF. V is TRBV7-9 and J is TRBJ1-2, with D perhaps matching TRBD1 (6 bases). The CDR3 sequence is 13 residues long. Trimming shortened V by 3 bases and J by 6 bases, and 11 bases separated the two germline ends. The germline V gene encodes CDR1 SEHNR and CDR2 FQNEAQ (reference sequence).